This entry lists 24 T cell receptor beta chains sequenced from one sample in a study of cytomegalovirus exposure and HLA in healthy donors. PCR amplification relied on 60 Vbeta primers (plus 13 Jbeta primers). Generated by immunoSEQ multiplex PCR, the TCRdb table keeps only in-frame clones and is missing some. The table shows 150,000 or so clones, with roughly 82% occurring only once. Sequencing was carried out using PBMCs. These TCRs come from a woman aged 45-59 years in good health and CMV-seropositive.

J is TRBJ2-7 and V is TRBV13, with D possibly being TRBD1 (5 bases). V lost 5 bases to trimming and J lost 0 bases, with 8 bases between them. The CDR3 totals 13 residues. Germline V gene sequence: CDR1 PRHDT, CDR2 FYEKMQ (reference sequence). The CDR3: CASSLQGSYEQYF. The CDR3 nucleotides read TGTGCCAGCAGCCTCCAGGGCTCCTACGAGCAGTACTTC. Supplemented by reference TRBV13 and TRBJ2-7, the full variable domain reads AAGVIQSPRHLIKEKRETATLKCYPIPRHDTVYWYQQGPGQDPQFLISFYEKMQSDKGSIPDRFSAQQFSDYHSELNMSSLELGDSALYFCASSLQGSYEQYFGPGTRLTVT.

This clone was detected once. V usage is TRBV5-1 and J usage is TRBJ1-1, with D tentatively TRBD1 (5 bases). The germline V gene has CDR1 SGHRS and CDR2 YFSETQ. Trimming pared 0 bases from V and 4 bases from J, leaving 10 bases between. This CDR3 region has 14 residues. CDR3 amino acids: CASSLGEGFTEAFF. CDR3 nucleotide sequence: TGCGCCAGCAGCTTGGGGGAGGGGTTCACTGAAGCTTTCTTT.

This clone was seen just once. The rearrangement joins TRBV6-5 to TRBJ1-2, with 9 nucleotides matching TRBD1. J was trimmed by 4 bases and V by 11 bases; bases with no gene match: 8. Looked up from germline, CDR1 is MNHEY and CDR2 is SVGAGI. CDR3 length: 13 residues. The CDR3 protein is CAGGDRDSYGYTF. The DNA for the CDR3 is TGTGCCGGTGGGGACAGGGACAGCTATGGCTACACCTTC.

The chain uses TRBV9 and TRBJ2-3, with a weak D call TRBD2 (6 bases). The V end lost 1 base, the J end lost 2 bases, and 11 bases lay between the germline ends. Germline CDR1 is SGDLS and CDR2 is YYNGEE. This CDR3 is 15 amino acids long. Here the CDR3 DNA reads TGTGCCAGCAGCGTATTCAGCGGGTACACAGATACGCAGTATTTT. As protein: CASSVFSGYTDTQYF. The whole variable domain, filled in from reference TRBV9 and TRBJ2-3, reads DSGVTQTPKHLITATGQRVTLRCSPRSGDLSVYWYQQSLDQGLQFLIQYYNGEERAKGNILERFSAQQFPDLHSELNLSSLELGDSALYFCASSVFSGYTDTQYFGPGTRLTVL.

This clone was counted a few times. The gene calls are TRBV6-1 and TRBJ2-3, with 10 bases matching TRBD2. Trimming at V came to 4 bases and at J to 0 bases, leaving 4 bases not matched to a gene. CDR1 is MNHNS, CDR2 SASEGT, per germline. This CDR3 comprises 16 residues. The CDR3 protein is CASSGGLAVSTDTQYF. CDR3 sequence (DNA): TGTGCCAGCAGTGGCGGACTAGCGGTTAGCACAGATACGCAGTATTTT.

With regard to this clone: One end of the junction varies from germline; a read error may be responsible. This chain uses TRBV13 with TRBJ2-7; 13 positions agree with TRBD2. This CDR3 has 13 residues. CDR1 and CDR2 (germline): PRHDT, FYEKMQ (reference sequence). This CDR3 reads CASSSGTSGVQIF. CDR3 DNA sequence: TGTGCCAGCAGTTCCGGGACTAGCGGGGTCCAGATCTTC.

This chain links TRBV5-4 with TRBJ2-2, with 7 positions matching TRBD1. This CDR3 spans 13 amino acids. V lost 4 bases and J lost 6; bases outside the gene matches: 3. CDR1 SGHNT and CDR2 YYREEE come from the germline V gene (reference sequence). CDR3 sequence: CASSPGQAGELFF. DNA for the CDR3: TGTGCCAGCAGCCCCGGACAGGCCGGGGAGCTGTTTTTT.

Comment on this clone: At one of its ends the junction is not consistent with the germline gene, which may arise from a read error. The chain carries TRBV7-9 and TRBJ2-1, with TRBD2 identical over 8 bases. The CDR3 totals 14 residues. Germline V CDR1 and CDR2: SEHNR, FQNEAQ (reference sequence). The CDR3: CASSSGGVVNGQFF. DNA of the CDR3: TGTGCCAGCAGCTCGGGGGGGGTTGTCAATGGGCAGTTCTTC.

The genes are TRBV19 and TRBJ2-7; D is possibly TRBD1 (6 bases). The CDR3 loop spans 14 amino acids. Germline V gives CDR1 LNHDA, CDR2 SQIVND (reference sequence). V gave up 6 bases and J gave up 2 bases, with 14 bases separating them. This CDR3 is CASSLEAGAYEQYF. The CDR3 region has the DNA TGTGCCAGTAGCTTAGAGGCAGGGGCCTACGAGCAGTACTTC.

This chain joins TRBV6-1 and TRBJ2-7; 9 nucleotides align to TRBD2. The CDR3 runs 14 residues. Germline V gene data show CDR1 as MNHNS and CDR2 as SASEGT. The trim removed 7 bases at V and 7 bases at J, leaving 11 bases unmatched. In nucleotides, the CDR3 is TGTGCCAGCACCGGGAGGCAGGCGGGAGGGGAGCAGTACTTC. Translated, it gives CASTGRQAGGEQYF.

The CDR3 sequence: CAWSIKQGHEQFF. For the CDR3, the DNA is TGTGCCTGGAGTATCAAACAGGGACATGAGCAGTTCTTC. V gene TRBV30 combines with J gene TRBJ2-1; D is possibly TRBD1 (6 bases). This CDR3 has 13 amino acids. V was pared by 2 bases and J by 8 bases, with 13 bases between. Germline values: CDR1 GTSNPN, CDR2 SVGIG (reference sequence).

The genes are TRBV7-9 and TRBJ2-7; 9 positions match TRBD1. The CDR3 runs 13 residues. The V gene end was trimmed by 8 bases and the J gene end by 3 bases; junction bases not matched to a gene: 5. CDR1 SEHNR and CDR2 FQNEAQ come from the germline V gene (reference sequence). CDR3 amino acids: CASGTGPFYEQYF. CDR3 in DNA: TGTGCCAGCGGGACAGGGCCTTTCTACGAGCAGTACTTC.

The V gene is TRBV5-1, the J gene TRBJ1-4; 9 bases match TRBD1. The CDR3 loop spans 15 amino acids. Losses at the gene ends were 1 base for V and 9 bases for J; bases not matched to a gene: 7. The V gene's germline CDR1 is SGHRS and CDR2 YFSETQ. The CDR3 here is CASSLTGTGSQKLFF. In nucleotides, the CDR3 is TGCGCCAGCAGCTTGACCGGGACAGGGTCTCAAAAACTGTTTTTT.

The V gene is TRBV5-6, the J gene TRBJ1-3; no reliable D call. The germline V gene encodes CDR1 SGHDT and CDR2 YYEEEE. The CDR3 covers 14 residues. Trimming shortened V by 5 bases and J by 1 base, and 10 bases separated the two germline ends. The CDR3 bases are TGTGCCAGCAGTCGAGAGGTATCTGGAAACACCATATATTTT. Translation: CASSREVSGNTIYF.

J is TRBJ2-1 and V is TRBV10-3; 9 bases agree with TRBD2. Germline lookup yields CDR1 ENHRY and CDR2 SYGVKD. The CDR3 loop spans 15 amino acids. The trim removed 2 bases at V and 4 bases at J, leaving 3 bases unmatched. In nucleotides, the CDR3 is TGTGCCATCAGTGAGAACAGCGGGGGGTACAATGAGCAGTTCTTC. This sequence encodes CAISENSGGYNEQFF.

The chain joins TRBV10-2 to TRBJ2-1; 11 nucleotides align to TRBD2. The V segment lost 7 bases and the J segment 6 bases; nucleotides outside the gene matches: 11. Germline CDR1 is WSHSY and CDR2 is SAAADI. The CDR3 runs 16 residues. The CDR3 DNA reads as TGCGCCAGCACGAAGCCTAGCGGGGGGCGGGGCAATGAGCAGTTCTTC. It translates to CASTKPSGGRGNEQFF.

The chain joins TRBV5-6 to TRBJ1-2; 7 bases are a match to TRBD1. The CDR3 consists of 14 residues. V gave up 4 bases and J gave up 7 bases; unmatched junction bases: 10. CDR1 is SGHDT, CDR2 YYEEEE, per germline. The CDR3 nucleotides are TGTGCCAGCAGCCCGGACAGGCGACAGGGTGGCTACACCTTC. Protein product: CASSPDRRQGGYTF.

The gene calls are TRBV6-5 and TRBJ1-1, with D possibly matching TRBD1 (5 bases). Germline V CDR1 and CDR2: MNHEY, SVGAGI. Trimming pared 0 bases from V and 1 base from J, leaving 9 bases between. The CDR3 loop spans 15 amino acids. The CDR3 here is CASSYSPQGNTEAFF. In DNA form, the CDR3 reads TGTGCCAGCAGTTACTCACCCCAGGGGAACACTGAAGCTTTCTTT.

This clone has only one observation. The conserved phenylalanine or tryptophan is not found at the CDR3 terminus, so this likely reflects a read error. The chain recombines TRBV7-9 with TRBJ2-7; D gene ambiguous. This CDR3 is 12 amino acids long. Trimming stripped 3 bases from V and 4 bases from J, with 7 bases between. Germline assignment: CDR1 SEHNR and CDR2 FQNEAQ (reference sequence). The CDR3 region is CASSFNGYEQYL. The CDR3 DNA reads TGTGCCAGCAGCTTTAACGGGTACGAGCAGTACCTC.

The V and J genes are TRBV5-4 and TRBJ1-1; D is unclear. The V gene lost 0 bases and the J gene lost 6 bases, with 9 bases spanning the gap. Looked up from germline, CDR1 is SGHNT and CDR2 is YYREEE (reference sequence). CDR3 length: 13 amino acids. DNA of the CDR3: TGTGCCAGCAGCTTGGCCCAGAATTCTGAAGCTTTCTTT. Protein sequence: CASSLAQNSEAFF. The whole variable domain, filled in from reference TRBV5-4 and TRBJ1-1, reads ETGVTQSPTHLIKTRGQQVTLRCSSQSGHNTVSWYQQALGQGPQFIFQYYREEENGRGNFPPRFSGLQFPNYSSELNVNALELDDSALYLCASSLAQNSEAFFGQGTRLTVV.

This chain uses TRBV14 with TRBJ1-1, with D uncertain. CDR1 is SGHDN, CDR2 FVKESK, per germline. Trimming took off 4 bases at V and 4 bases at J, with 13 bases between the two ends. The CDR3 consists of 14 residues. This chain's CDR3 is CASSPRVGFTEAFF. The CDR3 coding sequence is TGTGCCAGCAGCCCGAGGGTGGGTTTCACTGAAGCTTTCTTT.

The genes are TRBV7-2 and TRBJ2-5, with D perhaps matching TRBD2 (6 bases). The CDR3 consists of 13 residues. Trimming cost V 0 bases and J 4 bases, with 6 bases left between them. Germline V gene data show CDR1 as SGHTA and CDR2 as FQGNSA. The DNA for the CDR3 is TGTGCCAGCAGCTTAGCGGGAGGAGAGACCCAGTACTTC. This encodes CASSLAGGETQYF.

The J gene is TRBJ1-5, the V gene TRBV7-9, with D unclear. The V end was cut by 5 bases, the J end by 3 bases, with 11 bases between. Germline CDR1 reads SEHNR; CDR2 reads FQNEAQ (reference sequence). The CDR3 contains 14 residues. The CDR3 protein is CASSVGSPNQPQHF. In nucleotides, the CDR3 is TGTGCCAGCAGCGTCGGGAGTCCCAATCAGCCCCAGCATTTT.

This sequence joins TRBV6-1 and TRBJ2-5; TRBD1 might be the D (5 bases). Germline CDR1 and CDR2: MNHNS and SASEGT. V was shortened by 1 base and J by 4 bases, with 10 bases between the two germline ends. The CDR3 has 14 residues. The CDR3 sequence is CASSEVGEGETQYF. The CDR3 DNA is TGTGCCAGCAGTGAAGTAGGGGAAGGAGAGACCCAGTACTTC.